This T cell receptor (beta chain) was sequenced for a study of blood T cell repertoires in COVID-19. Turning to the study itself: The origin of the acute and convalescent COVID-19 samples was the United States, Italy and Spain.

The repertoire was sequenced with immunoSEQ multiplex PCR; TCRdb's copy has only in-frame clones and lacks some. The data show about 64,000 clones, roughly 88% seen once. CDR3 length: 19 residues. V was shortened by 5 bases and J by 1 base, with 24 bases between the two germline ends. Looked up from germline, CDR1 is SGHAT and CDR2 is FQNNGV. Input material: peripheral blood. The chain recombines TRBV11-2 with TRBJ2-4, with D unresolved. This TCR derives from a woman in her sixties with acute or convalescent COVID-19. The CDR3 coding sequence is TGTGCCAGCAGCCCCCAAAGAATCAGTCTCGCCACGGCCAAAAACATTCAGTACTTC. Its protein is CASSPQRISLATAKNIQYF.